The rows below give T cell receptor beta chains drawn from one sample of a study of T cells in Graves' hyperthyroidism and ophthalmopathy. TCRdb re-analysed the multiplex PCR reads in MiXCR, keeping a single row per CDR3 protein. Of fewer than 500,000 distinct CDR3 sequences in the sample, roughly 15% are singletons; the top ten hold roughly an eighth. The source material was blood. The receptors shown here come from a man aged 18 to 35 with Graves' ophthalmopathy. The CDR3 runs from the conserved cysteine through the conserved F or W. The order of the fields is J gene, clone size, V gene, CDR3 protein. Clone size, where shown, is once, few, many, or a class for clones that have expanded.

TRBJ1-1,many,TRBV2,CARIRGTEAFF
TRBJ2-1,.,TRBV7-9,CASSLESLASSYNEQFF
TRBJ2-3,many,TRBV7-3,CASSSGSGSIADTQYF
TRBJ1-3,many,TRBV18,CASSPPGSSGNTIYF
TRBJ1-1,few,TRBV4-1,CASSPPVRPVAFF
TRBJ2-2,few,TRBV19,CASSWAAGELFF
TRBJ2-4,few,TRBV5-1,CASSSLAGGGNIQYF
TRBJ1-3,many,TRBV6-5,CASSYGVPGGSGNTIYF
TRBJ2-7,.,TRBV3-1,CASRLIGGAFNEQYF
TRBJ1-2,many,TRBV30,CAWSVDGDGYTF
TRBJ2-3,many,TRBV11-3,CASSLEDRGGADTQYF
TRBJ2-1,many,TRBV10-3,CAISPGTSGELAGNEQFF
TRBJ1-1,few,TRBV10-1,CASSESGGIEAFF
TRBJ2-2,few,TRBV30,CASRTATGELFF
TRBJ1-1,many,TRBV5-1,CASSLSWQNTEAFF
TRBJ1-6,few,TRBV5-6,CASSVSHSPLHF
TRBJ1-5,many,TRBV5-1,CASSSGLGVQPQHF
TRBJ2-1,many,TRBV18,CASSRLTGDEDEQFF
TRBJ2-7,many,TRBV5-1,CASSLGPGTGETYEQYF
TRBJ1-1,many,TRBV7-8,CASSFPKTVGSDKFNTEAFF
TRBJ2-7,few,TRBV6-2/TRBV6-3,CASSYTIYGTSSYEQYF
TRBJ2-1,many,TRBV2,CASSVLAGVNNEQFF
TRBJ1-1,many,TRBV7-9,CASSLEREDTEAFF
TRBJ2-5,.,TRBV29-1,CSANSGGGPETQYF
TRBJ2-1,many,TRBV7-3,CASSFTGADEQFF
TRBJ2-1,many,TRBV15,CATSSAGTSVFVYNEQFF
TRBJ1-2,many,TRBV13,CASSAGTGLTPYGYTF